This T cell receptor beta chain was found in a study of T cells after yellow fever vaccination (dated by TCRdb to about 2019). Describing the broader study: The SMART-Seq v4 Ultra Low Input RNA kit was used to prepare libraries from fractions with low cell numbers. To follow T-cell clones before and after both primary and booster YFV17D yellow fever vaccination, bulk TCR alpha and beta repertoires underwent longitudinal sequencing. Blood samples were taken at several timepoints before and after primary and secondary immunization, and bulk PBMC replicates and cell subsets were isolated. Two healthy male donors made up the cohort, one aged 18 to 30 years and the other aged 30 to 40 years. Findings and caveats that apply to the study as a whole: A small fraction of clonotypes showed up in both the CD4 and CD8 compartments, probably as a result of convergent recombination. Compared with the primary T-cell response, the secondary T-cell response was weaker but faster, peaking on day 5 rather than day 15. Computational filtering was required because FACS-sorted repertoires could contain abundant contaminating clonotypes from the bulk population. Because only two donors were included in the study, the extent to which the findings can be generalized is limited. Most clones expanded after primary vaccination (about 95% of CD4 and 80% to 90% of CD8) were re-detected after the booster, suggesting that broad memory maintenance occurred.

Explained via the paper, the treatment or condition label denotes: live attenuated yellow fever vaccine strain. PBMCs were isolated from peripheral blood using a standard Ficoll-Paque protocol. Dynabeads CD4 and CD8 positive selection kits were used to isolate CD4 and CD8 T-cell fractions. RNA was extracted with TriZol from bulk PBMCs, CD4 and CD8 fractions, and dextramer-positive and dextramer-negative fractions. This clonotype was seen ten or more times. The antigen it binds to is not known. No much larger clonotype is one base removed from it; base qualities were not supplied. Synthesis of TCR cDNA relied on 5'RACE template switching, a step that introduced a universal primer site along with unique molecular identifiers. Priming of cDNA synthesis was performed from both the TCR alpha and TCR beta constant segments. Two PCR steps were used to amplify libraries, with sample barcodes and sequencing adapters being added in the second step. Sequencing of libraries was done on Illumina HiSeq 2500 (2x100 bp) or NovaSeq (2x150 bp). Turning to the authors' computational methods: MIGEC was used to demultiplex reads and collapse the reads into UMI consensus sequences, and MiXCR was used for V(D)J alignment. Vaccine-responding clonotypes were identified with edgeR using replicate PBMC samples, with FDR below 0.01 and a log2 fold change above 5 up to day 15 being required. Each bulk clonotype was labeled CD4 or CD8 based on which sequenced repertoire, CD4 or CD8, contained the clonotype at higher abundance. The raw public data were reprocessed by TCRdb itself: fastp quality trimming at Q25, MiXCR clonotype calling, in-frame beta chains only. Each CDR3 protein appears once, grouped with its most common genes and DNA. TCRdb's processing, not the study's, gives the V and J calls here. The sample records 250,000 or so distinct CDR3 sequences, roughly 6.3% of which are singletons. 1% to 1.2% of the sample is in the top ten clones.

The source is a man aged 30-40 years who received the YFV17D yellow fever vaccine. This material consisted of CD4+ T cells sorted from PBMCs, taken on the day of the yellow fever booster vaccination.

The base sequence is TGTGCCACGGGAGGGATCCCTGTAGACTACAATGAGCAGTTCTTC. This translates into CATGGIPVDYNEQFF. The rearrangement combines TRBV28 with TRBJ2-1, with 8 bases matching TRBD2. Trimming takes 10 bases off V and 3 bases off J; junction bases not matched to a gene: 11. CDR1 and CDR2, looked up from the germline V gene, are MDHEN and SYDVKM. From the cysteine through the phenylalanine, the CDR3 covers 15 amino acids. Only the CDR3 part of the read is kept: 45 bases, read in frame from the first base.